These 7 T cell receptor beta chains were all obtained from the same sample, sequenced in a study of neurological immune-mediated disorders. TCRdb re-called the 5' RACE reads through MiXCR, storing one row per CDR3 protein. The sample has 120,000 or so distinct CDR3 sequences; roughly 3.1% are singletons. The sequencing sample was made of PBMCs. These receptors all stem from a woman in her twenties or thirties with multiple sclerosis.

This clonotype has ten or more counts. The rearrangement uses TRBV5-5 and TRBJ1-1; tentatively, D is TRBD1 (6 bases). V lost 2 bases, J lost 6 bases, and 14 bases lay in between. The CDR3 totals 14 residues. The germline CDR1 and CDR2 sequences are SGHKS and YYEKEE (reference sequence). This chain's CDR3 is CASSFSGAYAEAFF. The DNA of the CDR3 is TGTGCCAGCAGCTTCTCAGGGGCCTACGCTGAAGCTTTCTTT.

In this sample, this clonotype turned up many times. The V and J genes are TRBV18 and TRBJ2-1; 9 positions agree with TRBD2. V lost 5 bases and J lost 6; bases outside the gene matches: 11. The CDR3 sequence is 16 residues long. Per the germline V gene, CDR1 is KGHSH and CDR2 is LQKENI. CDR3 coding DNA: TGTGCCAGCTCAGGGTCCGACGGGACTAGCTCCAATGAGCAGTTCTTC. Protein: CASSGSDGTSSNEQFF.

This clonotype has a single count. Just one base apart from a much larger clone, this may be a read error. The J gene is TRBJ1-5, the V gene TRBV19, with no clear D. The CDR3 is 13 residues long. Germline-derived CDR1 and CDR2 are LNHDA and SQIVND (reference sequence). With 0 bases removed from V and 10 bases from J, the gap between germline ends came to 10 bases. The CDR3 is CASSIEGIHPQHF. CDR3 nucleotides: TGTGCCAGTAGTATAGAGGGGATTCATCCCCAGCATTTT. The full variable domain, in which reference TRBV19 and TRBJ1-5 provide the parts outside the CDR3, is DGGITQSPKYLFRKEGQNVTLSCEQNLNHDAMYWYRQDPGQGLRLIYYSQIVNDFQKGDIAEGYSVSREKKESFPLTVTSAQKNPTAFYLCASSIEGIHPQHFGDGTRLSIL.

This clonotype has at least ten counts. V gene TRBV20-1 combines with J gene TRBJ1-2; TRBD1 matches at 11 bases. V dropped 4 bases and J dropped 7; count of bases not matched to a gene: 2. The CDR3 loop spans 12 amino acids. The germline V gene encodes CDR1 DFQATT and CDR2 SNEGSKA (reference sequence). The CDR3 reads CSAKDRGLGYTF. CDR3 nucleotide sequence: TGCAGTGCTAAGGACAGGGGGCTTGGCTACACCTTC.

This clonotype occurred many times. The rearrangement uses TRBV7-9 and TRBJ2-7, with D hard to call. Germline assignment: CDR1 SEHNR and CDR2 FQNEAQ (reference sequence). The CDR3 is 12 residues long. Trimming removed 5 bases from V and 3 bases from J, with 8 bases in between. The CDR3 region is CASSGWGYEQYF. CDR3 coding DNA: TGTGCCAGCAGCGGTTGGGGCTACGAGCAGTACTTC.

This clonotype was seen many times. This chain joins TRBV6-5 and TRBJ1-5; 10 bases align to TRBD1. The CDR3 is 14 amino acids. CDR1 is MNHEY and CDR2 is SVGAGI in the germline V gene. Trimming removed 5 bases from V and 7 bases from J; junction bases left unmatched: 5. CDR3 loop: CASSRTGGFQPQHF. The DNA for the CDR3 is TGTGCCAGCAGTAGGACAGGGGGATTCCAGCCCCAGCATTTT.

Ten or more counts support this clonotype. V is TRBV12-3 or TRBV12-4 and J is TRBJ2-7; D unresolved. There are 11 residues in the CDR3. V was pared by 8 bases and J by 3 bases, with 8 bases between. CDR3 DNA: TGTGCCAGCGGGGAAAGCTACGAGCAGTACTTC. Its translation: CASGESYEQYF.